The rows below give T cell receptor beta chains drawn from one sample of a study of blood T cells in healthy people across ages. A single record per CDR3 protein comes from TCRdb applying MiXCR to the 5' RACE reads. The sample gives about 1,000,000 distinct CDR3 sequences, under 55% of which show up once; 15% to 20% is in the top ten. Sequencing input: blood. The source is a woman aged 60-75 years in good health. CDR3s include the opening cysteine and the closing phenylalanine or tryptophan. The D gene is left open where the match is weak. Some rows mark clone size as missing; the rest say once, few, many or name a class of expanded clone.

J gene | clone size | D gene | V gene | CDR3 protein | CDR3 DNA
TRBJ2-5 | few | TRBD2 | TRBV9 | CASSVRGDYQETQYF | TGTGCCAGCAGCGTCCGGGGGGACTACCAAGAGACCCAGTACTTC
TRBJ1-2 | . | . | TRBV29-1 | CSVDRVSNYGYTF | TGCAGCGTTGATCGTGTCAGTAACTATGGCTACACCTTC
TRBJ2-7 | . | TRBD2 | TRBV2 | CATHAGVAGGPDQYEQYF | TGTGCCACCCACGCGGGGGTAGCGGGAGGGCCGGATCAGTACGAGCAGTACTTC
TRBJ2-7 | . | . | TRBV27 | CANSGSGAFYEQYF | TGTGCCAACAGCGGGTCAGGCGCGTTCTACGAGCAGTACTTC
TRBJ2-1 | . | TRBD1 | TRBV25-1 | CATEPGQGNNEQFF | TGTGCCACCGAACCGGGACAGGGGAACAATGAGCAGTTCTTC
TRBJ1-1 | . | . | TRBV28 | CASRTTRAGASYTEAFF | TGTGCCAGCAGGACAACAAGGGCCGGGGCGTCGTACACTGAAGCTTTCTTT
TRBJ2-5 | few | TRBD2 | TRBV7-2 | CASSLLAGNPETQYF | TGTGCCAGCAGCTTACTAGCGGGAAACCCGGAGACCCAGTACTTC
TRBJ2-5 | many | . | TRBV20-1 | CSASVETQYF | TGCAGTGCTAGCGTCGAGACCCAGTACTTC
TRBJ2-1 | many | . | TRBV2 | CASSQNYNEQFF | TGTGCCAGCAGTCAGAACTACAATGAGCAGTTCTTC
TRBJ2-5 | . | TRBD2 | TRBV5-1 | CASSLVLADRTSGRTAGETQYF | TGCGCCAGCAGCTTGGTCCTCGCCGATAGGACTAGCGGTAGGACCGCAGGGGAGACCCAGTACTTC
TRBJ2-7 | . | . | TRBV7-9 | CASSTQGNSEQYF | TGTGCCAGCAGCACCCAGGGGAACAGCGAGCAGTACTTC
TRBJ2-5 | many | . | TRBV10-3 | CAISDGGTVQETQYF | TGTGCCATCAGTGACGGCGGGACCGTCCAAGAGACCCAGTACTTC
TRBJ1-4 | few | . | TRBV20-1 | CSASRRDFNEKLFF | TGCAGTGCTAGCCGCCGGGATTTTAATGAAAAACTGTTTTTT
TRBJ2-2 | . | TRBD2 | TRBV7-9 | CASFRGAGELFF | TGTGCCAGTTTTCGGGGGGCCGGGGAGCTGTTTTTT
TRBJ2-1 | few | TRBD2 | TRBV29-1 | CSVVRGRNEQFF | TGCAGCGTTGTGCGGGGGAGAAATGAGCAGTTCTTC
TRBJ2-7 | few | TRBD2 | TRBV6-2/TRBV6-3 | CASRLAGNFYEQYF | TGTGCCAGCAGGCTAGCGGGGAACTTTTACGAGCAGTACTTC
TRBJ2-7 | . | . | TRBV5-1 | CASSLSGTTKPYEQYF | TGCGCCAGCAGCTTGTCGGGGACAACAAAACCCTACGAGCAGTACTTC
TRBJ2-1 | . | TRBD2 | TRBV9 | CASSVVASGNNEQFF | TGTGCCAGCAGCGTAGTGGCTAGCGGAAACAATGAGCAGTTCTTC
TRBJ2-7 | . | TRBD1 | TRBV24-1 | CATSDLLIQGAVYEQYF | TGTGCCACCAGTGATTTGCTTATACAGGGGGCGGTTTACGAGCAGTACTTC
TRBJ2-7 | few | TRBD2 | TRBV4-2 | CASSQALGGGTGEQYF | TGTGCCAGCAGCCAAGCGTTAGGCGGGGGGACGGGGGAGCAGTACTTC
TRBJ2-1 | . | . | TRBV2 | CASKGDYNEQFF | TGTGCCAGCAAGGGGGACTACAATGAGCAGTTCTTC
TRBJ1-6 | few | TRBD1 | TRBV11-2 | CASSLRTGEPTINSPLHF | TGTGCCAGCAGCCTAAGGACAGGCGAACCCACAATTAATTCACCCCTCCACTTT
TRBJ2-1 | . | . | TRBV28 | CASRTGTLSPNEQFF | TGTGCCAGCAGGACCGGGACTCTCTCCCCCAATGAGCAGTTCTTC
TRBJ2-5 | . | TRBD2 | TRBV12-3/TRBV12-4 | CASSLVASGRASYF | TGTGCCAGCAGTTTAGTCGCTAGCGGGAGGGCCTCGTACTTC
TRBJ2-7 | . | . | TRBV29-1 | CSVEVRDRTPSLRYEQYF | TGCAGCGTTGAAGTTCGAGACAGGACTCCCTCATTGAGATACGAGCAGTACTTC
TRBJ1-2 | . | . | TRBV5-1 | CASSETRGPVGYTF | TGCGCCAGCAGCGAGACGCGCGGCCCCGTGGGCTACACCTTC
TRBJ2-7 | . | TRBD2 | TRBV28 | CASSLPAWREIPPEQYF | TGTGCCAGCAGTTTACCCGCCTGGCGGGAGATCCCTCCCGAGCAGTACTTC
TRBJ2-5 | few | . | TRBV12-3/TRBV12-4 | CASTRLVSETQYF | TGTGCCAGCACTCGCTTGGTTTCAGAGACCCAGTACTTC